Listed below are T cell receptor beta chains from one sample, sequenced in a study of cytomegalovirus exposure and HLA in healthy donors. Clones were sequenced by immunoSEQ multiplex PCR, and TCRdb holds only the in-frame ones, with some missing. Of roughly 240,000 clones listed, roughly 78% are singletons. The sample consisted of PBMCs. The receptors were sampled from a boy younger than 18 in good health and CMV-seronegative. The CDR3 runs from the conserved cysteine through the conserved F or W. Fields, in order: J gene, D gene, V gene, clone size, CDR3 DNA, CDR3 protein. A D gene is named only where the DNA matches it firmly. A row's size may be missing; if present it is once, few, many or a size class.

J gene: TRBJ1-1; D gene: .; V gene: TRBV2; clone size: .; CDR3 DNA: TGTGCCAGCAGTGAAAGAGAAGTGGGGGGGAACACTGAAGCTTTCTTT; CDR3 protein: CASSEREVGGNTEAFF
J gene: TRBJ1-1; D gene: .; V gene: TRBV6-5; clone size: .; CDR3 DNA: TGTGCCAGCAGTTGGGGCAGGGGTGCTTTCTTT; CDR3 protein: CASSWGRGAFF
J gene: TRBJ1-1; D gene: .; V gene: TRBV18; clone size: .; CDR3 DNA: TGTGCCAGCTCACGGTCTCAGGACACTGAAGCTTTCTTT; CDR3 protein: CASSRSQDTEAFF
J gene: TRBJ1-6; D gene: .; V gene: TRBV7-9; clone size: few; CDR3 DNA: TGTGCCAGCAGCTCCCGGGACATGTATAATTCACCCCTCCACTTT; CDR3 protein: CASSSRDMYNSPLHF
J gene: TRBJ2-3; D gene: TRBD2; V gene: TRBV29-1; clone size: .; CDR3 DNA: TGCAGCGTTGATACTAGCGGGAGCACAGATACGCAGTATTTT; CDR3 protein: CSVDTSGSTDTQYF
J gene: TRBJ2-2; D gene: .; V gene: TRBV7-6; clone size: .; CDR3 DNA: TGTGCCAGCAGCCGCCGGCGGACCGGGGAGCTGTTTTTT; CDR3 protein: CASSRRRTGELFF
J gene: TRBJ1-1; D gene: .; V gene: TRBV5-1; clone size: .; CDR3 DNA: TGCGCCAGCAGCCAGACCAGGGGTGACACTGAAGCTTTCTTT; CDR3 protein: CASSQTRGDTEAFF
J gene: TRBJ2-1; D gene: TRBD2; V gene: TRBV27; clone size: .; CDR3 DNA: TGTGCCAGCAGTTTATATAGCGGGACAAACAATGAGCAGTTCTTC; CDR3 protein: CASSLYSGTNNEQFF
J gene: TRBJ2-7; D gene: TRBD1; V gene: TRBV18; clone size: .; CDR3 DNA: TGTGCCAGCTCGCGTGTCGGGACAGGGTCCTACGAGCAGTACTTC; CDR3 protein: CASSRVGTGSYEQYF
J gene: TRBJ2-6; D gene: .; V gene: TRBV11-3; clone size: .; CDR3 DNA: TGTGCCAGCAGCTTAACATTCTCTGGGGCCAACGTCCTGACTTTC; CDR3 protein: CASSLTFSGANVLTF
J gene: TRBJ2-7; D gene: TRBD2; V gene: TRBV15; clone size: .; CDR3 DNA: TGTGCCACCAGCTATGCCCTCCGAGTAGCGGGAGACTACGAGCAGTACTTC; CDR3 protein: CATSYALRVAGDYEQYF
J gene: TRBJ2-6; D gene: TRBD1; V gene: TRBV11-2; clone size: .; CDR3 DNA: TGTGCCAGCAGCTCTGTGGGGGACAGGGGCTCAGACGGGGCCAACGTCCTGACTTTC; CDR3 protein: CASSSVGDRGSDGANVLTF
J gene: TRBJ2-5; D gene: .; V gene: TRBV5-4; clone size: .; CDR3 DNA: TGTGCCAGCAGCTTGTGGAGCCAGGGGGAGACCCAGTACTTC; CDR3 protein: CASSLWSQGETQYF
J gene: TRBJ1-6; D gene: .; V gene: TRBV27; clone size: .; CDR3 DNA: TGTGCCAGCAGTCCGTCAGGACTCTATAATTCACCCCTCCACTTT; CDR3 protein: CASSPSGLYNSPLHF
J gene: TRBJ1-1; D gene: .; V gene: TRBV10-2; clone size: .; CDR3 DNA: TGCGCCAGCAGTGTCATAGAGAACACTGAAGCTTTCTTT; CDR3 protein: CASSVIENTEAFF
J gene: TRBJ1-4; D gene: .; V gene: TRBV6-5; clone size: .; CDR3 DNA: TGTGCCAGCAGACCAATAGACAGGCTTAATGAAAAACTGTTTTTT; CDR3 protein: CASRPIDRLNEKLFF
J gene: TRBJ1-2; D gene: .; V gene: TRBV9; clone size: once; CDR3 DNA: TGTGCCGGCAGCGTAGCTTGGCAGGGGACCTATGGCTACACCTTC; CDR3 protein: CAGSVAWQGTYGYTF
J gene: TRBJ2-1; D gene: TRBD1; V gene: TRBV7-8; clone size: few; CDR3 DNA: TGTGCCAGCAGCCCCGGAAGAGGACAGGTGTACAATGAGCAGTTCTTC; CDR3 protein: CASSPGRGQVYNEQFF
J gene: TRBJ1-1; D gene: .; V gene: TRBV5-6; clone size: .; CDR3 DNA: TGTGCCAGCAGCCCTGGTGGGCTGAACACTGAAGCTTTCTTT; CDR3 protein: CASSPGGLNTEAFF
J gene: TRBJ1-5; D gene: .; V gene: TRBV30; clone size: .; CDR3 DNA: TGTGCCTGGAGTTGGGGGCAACCCAATCAGCCCCAGCATTTT; CDR3 protein: CAWSWGQPNQPQHF
J gene: TRBJ1-6; D gene: .; V gene: TRBV19; clone size: .; CDR3 DNA: TGTGCCAGTAGTATATCATCAATTCATACCATAGCATCACCCCTCCACTTT; CDR3 protein: CASSISSIHTIASPLHF
J gene: TRBJ2-7; D gene: TRBD2; V gene: TRBV11-2; clone size: few; CDR3 DNA: TGTGCCAGCAGCTTAGGGGGACTAGCGGGAGTAGGTGAGCAGTACTTC; CDR3 protein: CASSLGGLAGVGEQYF
J gene: TRBJ2-5; D gene: TRBD1; V gene: TRBV9; clone size: once; CDR3 DNA: TGTGCCAGCAGCGTCGACAGGGGGCGGGGGGAGACCCAGTACTTC; CDR3 protein: CASSVDRGRGETQYF
J gene: TRBJ1-2; D gene: .; V gene: TRBV2; clone size: .; CDR3 DNA: TGTGCCAGCAGTGAATTATTCGGGAGGCCTAACTATGGCTACACCTTC; CDR3 protein: CASSELFGRPNYGYTF
J gene: TRBJ1-4; D gene: .; V gene: TRBV29-1; clone size: .; CDR3 DNA: TGCAGCGTTCCCGGACTGCTTAATGAAAAACTGTTTTTT; CDR3 protein: CSVPGLLNEKLFF
J gene: TRBJ2-1; D gene: .; V gene: TRBV27; clone size: .; CDR3 DNA: TGTGCCAGCAACCCGGGAGCTAGCTCCTACAATGAGCAGTTCTTC; CDR3 protein: CASNPGASSYNEQFF
J gene: TRBJ1-5; D gene: TRBD1; V gene: TRBV7-9; clone size: .; CDR3 DNA: TGTGCCAGCAGCCCACAGGGGTTTGGACAGCCCCAGCATTTT; CDR3 protein: CASSPQGFGQPQHF
J gene: TRBJ1-1; D gene: .; V gene: TRBV7-9; clone size: .; CDR3 DNA: TGTGCCAGCAGCTTAGGACTTGAAGCTTTCTTT; CDR3 protein: CASSLGLEAFF
J gene: TRBJ2-2; D gene: TRBD2; V gene: TRBV6-6; clone size: few; CDR3 DNA: TGTGCCAGCAAGGCTAGCGGGACCGGGGAGCTGTTTTTT; CDR3 protein: CASKASGTGELFF
J gene: TRBJ2-5; D gene: .; V gene: TRBV5-1; clone size: .; CDR3 DNA: TGCGCCAGCAGCTTTACAGCTGAAGAGACCCAGTACTTC; CDR3 protein: CASSFTAEETQYF
J gene: TRBJ1-1; D gene: .; V gene: TRBV15; clone size: .; CDR3 DNA: TGTGCCACCAGCAGAGAGACAAACACTGAAGCTTTCTTT; CDR3 protein: CATSRETNTEAFF
J gene: TRBJ2-1; D gene: TRBD2; V gene: TRBV10-3; clone size: few; CDR3 DNA: TGTGCCATCAGTGAGTCACGGGCTAGCGGAAGCTCCTACAATGAGCAGTTCTTC; CDR3 protein: CAISESRASGSSYNEQFF
J gene: TRBJ2-2; D gene: TRBD1; V gene: TRBV29-1; clone size: .; CDR3 DNA: TGCAGCGCGCCGCAGGGGGCCGGGGAGCTGTTTTTT; CDR3 protein: CSAPQGAGELFF
J gene: TRBJ1-1; D gene: .; V gene: TRBV30; clone size: .; CDR3 DNA: TGTGCCTGGAGTTCGGGGAACACTGAAGCTTTCTTT; CDR3 protein: CAWSSGNTEAFF
J gene: TRBJ2-7; D gene: .; V gene: TRBV5-1; clone size: .; CDR3 DNA: TGCGCCAGCAGCTTGGAATTGGGAGGAGATTTAGACTTC; CDR3 protein: CASSLELGGDLDF
J gene: TRBJ2-1; D gene: .; V gene: TRBV27; clone size: .; CDR3 DNA: TGTGCCAGCAGTTTATTCCCTCGCGGGAACTCCTACAATGAGCAGTTCTTC; CDR3 protein: CASSLFPRGNSYNEQFF
J gene: TRBJ1-1; D gene: .; V gene: TRBV7-8; clone size: .; CDR3 DNA: TGTGCCAGCTGTGATACTATGAACACTGAAGCTTTCTTT; CDR3 protein: CASCDTMNTEAFF
J gene: TRBJ2-6; D gene: .; V gene: TRBV7-2; clone size: .; CDR3 DNA: TGTGCCAGCTCCTCCTCGAGGGCTGGGGCCAACGTCCTGACTTTC; CDR3 protein: CASSSSRAGANVLTF
J gene: TRBJ1-1; D gene: .; V gene: TRBV18; clone size: .; CDR3 DNA: TGTGCCAGCTCACCACCGTCCTCAGGGACAAGAAACACTGAAGCTTTCTTT; CDR3 protein: CASSPPSSGTRNTEAFF
J gene: TRBJ1-1; D gene: .; V gene: TRBV9; clone size: .; CDR3 DNA: TGTGCCAGCAGCTTCGGACACTTGAACACTGAAGCTTTCTTT; CDR3 protein: CASSFGHLNTEAFF
J gene: TRBJ2-1; D gene: TRBD2; V gene: TRBV2; clone size: .; CDR3 DNA: TGTGCCAGCAGCGCTTCTCTAGACACTGGCGGGGGCTACAATGAGCAGTTCTTC; CDR3 protein: CASSASLDTGGGYNEQFF
J gene: TRBJ1-4; D gene: TRBD1; V gene: TRBV6-6; clone size: few; CDR3 DNA: TGTGCCAGCAGTGGGCGAGGGACAGGGGATGAAAAACTGTTTTTT; CDR3 protein: CASSGRGTGDEKLFF